This T cell receptor (beta chain) was recovered during a study of blood T cells in healthy people across ages. For the second PCR, which ran for 7 to 11 cycles, a sample-barcoded 5' primer and a J-beta primer mix were used. TCRdb re-called the 5' RACE reads through MiXCR, storing one row per CDR3 protein. Among approximately 790,000 distinct CDR3 sequences listed, around 62% were seen once. This clonotype originated in a man younger than 40 in good health. The sequenced sample consisted of blood.

In DNA, the CDR3 is TGTGCCAGCAGGCCGCGGGGCTCCTACAATGAGCAGTTCTTC. It encodes CASRPRGSYNEQFF. The genes are TRBV28 and TRBJ2-1; weak D call: TRBD2 (6 bases). With 6 bases removed from V and 0 bases from J, the gap between germline ends came to 9 bases. The CDR3 totals 14 residues. CDR1 is MDHEN, CDR2 SYDVKM, per germline.